The present entry profiles one TCR beta chain with its context. The antigen is not known. PCR involved 60 Vbeta and 13 Jbeta primers. Per the study methods: An analysis that came later counted roughly 80 million unique TCR beta chains, about 10 million shared. Assay used: immunoSEQ multiplex PCR; TCRdb lists only in-frame clones, some missing. That table is the source of V, J and clone size, and D and trimming were worked out from the DNA. Here the sample spans 150,000 to 200,000 clones, 65% to 80% being singletons. Germline CDR1 reads ENHRY; CDR2 reads SYGVKD. There are 14 residues in the CDR3. V lost 0 bases, J lost 12 bases, and 15 bases lay in between. The source of the sample is a study of cytomegalovirus exposure and HLA in healthy donors. Broader study findings: Among immune exposure information, only CMV serostatus was available. Rarity characterized most TCR sequences, yet some public TCRs appeared in many donors.

The donors, nominally healthy at sampling, likely had unrecorded immune exposures. The chain couples TRBV10-3 to TRBJ2-1, with D perhaps TRBD1 (6 bases). The sequenced sample consisted of PBMCs. The receptor was isolated from a woman aged 40 to 49 in good health and CMV-seronegative. CDR3 bases: TGTGCCATCAGTGAGTCGGGACAATGGGATGGGCAGTTCTTC. This sequence encodes CAISESGQWDGQFF.